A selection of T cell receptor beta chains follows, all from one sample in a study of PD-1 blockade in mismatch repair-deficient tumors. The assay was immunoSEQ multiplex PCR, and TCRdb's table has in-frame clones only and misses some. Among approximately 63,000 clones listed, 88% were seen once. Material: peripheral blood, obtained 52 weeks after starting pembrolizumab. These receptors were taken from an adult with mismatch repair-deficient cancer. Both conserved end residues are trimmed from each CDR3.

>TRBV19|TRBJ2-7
ASSSAQGYSREQY
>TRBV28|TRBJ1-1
ASSANRGAEAF
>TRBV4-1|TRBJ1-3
ASSHGTGGNTIY
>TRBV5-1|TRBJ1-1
ASSPSPLGGTEAF
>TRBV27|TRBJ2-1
ASSSWTSGEKYNEQF
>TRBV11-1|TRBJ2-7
ASSFNMDRVFFEQY
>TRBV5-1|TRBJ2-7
ASSLASSSYEQY
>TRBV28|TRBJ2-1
ASNAGRRNEQF
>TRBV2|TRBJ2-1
ASSHTRDRATNEQF
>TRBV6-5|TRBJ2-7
ASSYSAPEQY
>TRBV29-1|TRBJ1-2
SVEDGGSGDNYGYT
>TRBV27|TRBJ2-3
ASSLSGRWTDTQY
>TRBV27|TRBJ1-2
ASSLAGNYGYT
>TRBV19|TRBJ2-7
ASSPRPQGAYEQY
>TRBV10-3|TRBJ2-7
ASSKTGTNNYEQY
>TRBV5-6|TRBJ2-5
ASSQGQGAITKTQY
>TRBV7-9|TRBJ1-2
ASSLGRGYGYT